Following are 4 T cell receptor beta chains from one sample sequenced in a study of T cell responses to AZD1222 COVID-19 vaccine. TCRdb keeps only in-frame clones here, not all; method: immunoSEQ multiplex PCR. The sample records around 80,000 clones, 80% to 90% being singletons. The specimen was peripheral blood, collected 28 days after the second AZD1222 dose. The origin of the receptors is an adult who received the AZD1222 COVID-19 vaccine.

This clone is a singleton in its sample. The chain employs TRBV12-3 or TRBV12-4 and TRBJ1-5, with 8 bases fitting TRBD1. V shed 4 bases, J shed 9 bases, and the junction held 5 bases outside the gene matches. The CDR3 consists of 13 residues. The CDR3 nucleotides are TGTGCCAGCAGTTCCGGACAGGGATTGCCCCAGCATTTT. It specifies CASSSGQGLPQHF.

This clone has only a few counts. This sequence joins TRBV4-1 and TRBJ2-5; weak D call: TRBD1 (6 bases). Trimming took 11 bases from V and 0 from J, leaving 22 bases between them. Germline V gene data show CDR1 as MGHRA and CDR2 as YSYEKL. CDR3 size: 16 residues. The CDR3 is CAPSPLLDSNQETQYF. CDR3 bases: TGCGCCCCCAGCCCACTACTGGACAGTAACCAAGAGACCCAGTACTTC.

The J gene is TRBJ2-5, the V gene TRBV7-8; TRBD1 might be the D (5 bases). The V gene lost 6 bases and the J gene lost 4 bases, with 12 bases spanning the gap. CDR3 length: 13 residues. CDR1 is SGHVS, CDR2 FQNEAQ, per germline. The CDR3 nucleotides are TGTGCCAGCAGACGAGTGCAGGGAGAGACCCAGTACTTC. Encoded protein: CASRRVQGETQYF.

The chain recombines TRBV6-2 or TRBV6-3 with TRBJ1-5; D is ambiguous. The CDR3 extends over 15 amino acids. The V end lost 0 bases, the J end lost 1 base, and 7 bases lay between the germline ends. The germline gives CDR1 MNHEY, CDR2 SVGEGT. The CDR3, as DNA: TGTGCCAGCAGTTACTCGTGGGAGAGCAATCAGCCCCAGCATTTT. It is translated as CASSYSWESNQPQHF.